This T cell receptor beta chain was sequenced during a study of OX40 agonist ivuxolimab in advanced cancers. Study in general: Three patients, one with hepatocellular carcinoma and two with cutaneous melanoma, achieved partial responses. Study conclusions and caveats: Clonal expansion in partial responders at 0.1-3.0 mg/kg ranked among the lowest. CD4+ and CD8+ blood T cells expanded clonally by week 6 at 0.1 to 3.0 mg/kg.

Trimming shortened V by 3 bases and J by 4 bases, and 4 bases separated the two germline ends. Germline CDR1 reads SNHLY; CDR2 reads FYNNEI. This CDR3 region has 13 residues. Remarks on this clone: The antigen is unknown.

Sequencing used immunoSEQ multiplex PCR; TCRdb keeps in-frame clones, though not all of them. The top ten clones hold around 15% of a sample with 40,000 to 45,000 clones, 85% to 95% of them seen once. Sequencing was performed on CD4+ or CD8+ T cells sorted from blood, taken in a trial of the OX40 agonist ivuxolimab. The J gene is TRBJ1-6, the V gene TRBV2; no clear D gene. The source is an adult with an advanced solid tumor such as melanoma, head and neck, liver or kidney cancer. The CDR3: CASSEGYNSPLHF. The CDR3 DNA reads as TGTGCCAGCAGTGAGGGTTATAATTCACCCCTCCACTTT.